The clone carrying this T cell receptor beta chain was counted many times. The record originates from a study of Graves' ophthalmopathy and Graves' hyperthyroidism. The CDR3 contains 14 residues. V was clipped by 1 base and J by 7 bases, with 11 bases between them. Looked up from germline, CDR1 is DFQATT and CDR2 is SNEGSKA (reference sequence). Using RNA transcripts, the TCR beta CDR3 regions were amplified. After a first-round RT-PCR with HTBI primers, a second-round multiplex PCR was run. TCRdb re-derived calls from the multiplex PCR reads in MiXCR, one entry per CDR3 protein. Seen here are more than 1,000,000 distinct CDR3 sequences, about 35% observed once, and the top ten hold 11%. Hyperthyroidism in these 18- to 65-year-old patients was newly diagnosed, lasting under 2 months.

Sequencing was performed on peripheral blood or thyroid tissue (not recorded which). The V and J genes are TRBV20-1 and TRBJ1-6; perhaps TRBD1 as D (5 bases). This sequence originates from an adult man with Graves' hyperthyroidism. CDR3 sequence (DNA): TGCAGTGCTAGAGCAGGGTTGGGGAATTCACCCCTCCACTTT. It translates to CSARAGLGNSPLHF.